Sequencing of this T cell receptor (beta chain) was carried out in a study of tumor-infiltrating lymphocytes in primary liver carcinoma. Study context: Productive TCRbeta read yields ran from roughly 3.6 to 7.1 million per sample and were similar between tissues.

Unsorted whole blood served as the source of blood RNA, and germline DNA was extracted as well. The input was around 530 ng total RNA; TCR beta cDNA was made from it with a constant-region primer. ARM-PCR, slightly modified, supplied the TCR beta libraries through three nested multiplex PCR rounds. A single record per CDR3 protein comes from TCRdb applying MiXCR to the multiplex PCR reads. The repertoire holds fewer than 250,000 distinct CDR3 sequences, with almost 65% as singletons. The specimen was peripheral blood. The sequence was obtained from an older woman with primary liver carcinoma and hepatitis B virus infection.

In DNA, the CDR3 is TGCGCCAGCAGTCAGCTAGGGGTCGGGGAGCTGTTTTTT. It specifies CASSQLGVGELFF. V usage is TRBV23-1 and J usage is TRBJ2-2, with D perhaps matching TRBD1 (5 bases). TRBV23-1 is noted as an ORF with a role that remains uncertain. CDR3 size: 13 residues. V dropped 3 bases and J dropped 7 bases, with 9 bases sitting between them.